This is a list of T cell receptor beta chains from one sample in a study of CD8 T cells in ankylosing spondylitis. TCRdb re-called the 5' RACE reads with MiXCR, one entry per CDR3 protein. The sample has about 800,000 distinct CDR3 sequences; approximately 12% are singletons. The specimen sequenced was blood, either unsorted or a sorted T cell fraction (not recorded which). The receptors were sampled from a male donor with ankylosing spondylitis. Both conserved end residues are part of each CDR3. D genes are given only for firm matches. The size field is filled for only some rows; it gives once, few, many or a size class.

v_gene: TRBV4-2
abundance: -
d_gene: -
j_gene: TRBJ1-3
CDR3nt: TGTGCCAGCAGCCAAGATCGGGACACTGGAAACACCATATATTTT
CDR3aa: CASSQDRDTGNTIYF

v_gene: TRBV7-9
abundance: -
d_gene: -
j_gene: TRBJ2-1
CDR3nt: TGTGCCAGCAGCTTAGGCGGGCCAGCGAATGAGCAGTTCTTC
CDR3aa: CASSLGGPANEQFF

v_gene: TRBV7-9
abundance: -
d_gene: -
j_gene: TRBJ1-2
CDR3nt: TGTGCCAGCAGCTTAAGTACAATAGGCTATGGCTACACCTTC
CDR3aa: CASSLSTIGYGYTF

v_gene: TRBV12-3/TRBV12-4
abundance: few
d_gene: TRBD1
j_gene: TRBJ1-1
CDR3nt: TGTGCCAGCAGTTTGGGGACAGGGCTGGGGAACACTGAAGCTTTCTTT
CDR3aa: CASSLGTGLGNTEAFF

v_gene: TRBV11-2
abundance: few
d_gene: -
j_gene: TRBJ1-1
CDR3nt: TGTGCCAGCAGCTTTGTCCGGCGGCAGGATGCTTTCTTT
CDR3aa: CASSFVRRQDAFF

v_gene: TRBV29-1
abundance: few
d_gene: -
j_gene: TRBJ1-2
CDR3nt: TGCAGCGCGGGACTCTATGGCTACACCTTC
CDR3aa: CSAGLYGYTF

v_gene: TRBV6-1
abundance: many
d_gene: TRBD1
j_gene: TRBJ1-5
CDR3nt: TGTGCCAGCAGTGAACTACTGGGACAGGGTTCACAGCCCCAGCATTTT
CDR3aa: CASSELLGQGSQPQHF

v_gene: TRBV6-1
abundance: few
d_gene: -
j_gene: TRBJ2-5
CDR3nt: TGTGCCAGCAGTGAAGTTCGACAGACCCAGTACTTC
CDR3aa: CASSEVRQTQYF

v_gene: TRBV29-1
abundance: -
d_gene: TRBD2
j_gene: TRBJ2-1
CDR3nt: TGCAGCGGACTAGCGGGAGTTCACTCCTACAATGAGCAGTTCTTC
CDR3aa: CSGLAGVHSYNEQFF

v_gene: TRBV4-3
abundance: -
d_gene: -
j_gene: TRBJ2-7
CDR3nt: TGCGCCAGCAGCCAAGATACGTCGGGGCAGGTCTACGAGCAGTACTTC
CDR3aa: CASSQDTSGQVYEQYF

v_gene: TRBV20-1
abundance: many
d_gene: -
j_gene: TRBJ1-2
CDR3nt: TGCAGTGCGCCGTCGGGGGTCTATGGCTACACCTTC
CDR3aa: CSAPSGVYGYTF

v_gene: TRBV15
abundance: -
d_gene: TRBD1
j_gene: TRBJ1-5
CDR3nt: TGTGCCACCAGCAGAGCTGGCAGGGGGAGTCAGCCCCAGCATTTT
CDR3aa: CATSRAGRGSQPQHF

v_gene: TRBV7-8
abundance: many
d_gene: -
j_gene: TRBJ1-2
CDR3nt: TGTGCCAGCACCAAGGGAACAGGGTTAAAATATGGCTACACCTTC
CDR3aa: CASTKGTGLKYGYTF

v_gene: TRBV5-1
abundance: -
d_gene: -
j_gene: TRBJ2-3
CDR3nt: TGCGCCAGCAGGCCGACAAGCCACACAGATACGCAGTATTTT
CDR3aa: CASRPTSHTDTQYF

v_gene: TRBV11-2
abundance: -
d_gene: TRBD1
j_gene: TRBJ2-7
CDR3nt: TGTGCCAGCAGCCGGGACAGGGCCTTCTACGAGCAGTACTTC
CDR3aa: CASSRDRAFYEQYF

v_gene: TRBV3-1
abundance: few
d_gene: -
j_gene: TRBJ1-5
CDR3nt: TGTGCCAGCAGCCAAGACAGCTCTCAGCCCCAGCATTTT
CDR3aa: CASSQDSSQPQHF

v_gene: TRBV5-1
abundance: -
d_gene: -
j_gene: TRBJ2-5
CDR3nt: TGCGCCAGCAGCTTGGTACTCGGGGCGGAGACCCAGTACTTC
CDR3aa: CASSLVLGAETQYF

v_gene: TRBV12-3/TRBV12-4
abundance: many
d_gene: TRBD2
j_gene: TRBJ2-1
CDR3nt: TGTGCCAGCAGCAGGACTAGCGGGATCTATGAGCAGTTCTTC
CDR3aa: CASSRTSGIYEQFF

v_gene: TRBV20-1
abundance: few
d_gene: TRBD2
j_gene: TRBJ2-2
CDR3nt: TGCAGTGCCAGGACGATGGGGACTACGAACACCGGGGAGCTGTTTTTT
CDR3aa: CSARTMGTTNTGELFF

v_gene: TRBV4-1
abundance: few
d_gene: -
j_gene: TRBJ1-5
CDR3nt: TGCGCCAGCAGCCGTTTGGGGGGTCAGCTCCAGCATTTT
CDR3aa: CASSRLGGQLQHF

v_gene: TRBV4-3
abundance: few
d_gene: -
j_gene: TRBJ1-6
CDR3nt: TGCGCCAGCAGCCAAGGGGTTGGTAGATCCTATAATTCACCCCTCCACTTT
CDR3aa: CASSQGVGRSYNSPLHF

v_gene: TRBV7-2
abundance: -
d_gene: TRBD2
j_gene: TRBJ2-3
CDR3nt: TGTGCCAGCAGCCTGAGCGGGGGGCGTGGGTCGCAGTATTTT
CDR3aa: CASSLSGGRGSQYF

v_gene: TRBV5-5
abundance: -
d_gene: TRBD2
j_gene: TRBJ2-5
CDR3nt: TGTGCCAGCAGCTTGGGGACTAGCGGGGTACTTCAAGAGACCCAGTACTTC
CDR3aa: CASSLGTSGVLQETQYF

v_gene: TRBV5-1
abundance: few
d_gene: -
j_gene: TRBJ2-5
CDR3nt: TGCGCCAGCAGCATAGCGGTTGAGGAGACCCAGTACTTC
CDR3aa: CASSIAVEETQYF

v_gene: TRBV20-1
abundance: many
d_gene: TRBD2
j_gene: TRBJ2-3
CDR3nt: TGCAGTGCTCACCTAGCGGGGAGCCGTAGCACAGATACGCAGTATTTT
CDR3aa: CSAHLAGSRSTDTQYF

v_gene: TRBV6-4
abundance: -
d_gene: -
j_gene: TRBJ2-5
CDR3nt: TGTGCCAGCAGCTCCTTAGAGAGGGCCAGGACCCAGTACTTC
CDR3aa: CASSSLERARTQYF

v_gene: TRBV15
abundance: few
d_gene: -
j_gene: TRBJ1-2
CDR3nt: TGTGCCACCAGAAGAATTCTGTATGGCTACACCTTC
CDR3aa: CATRRILYGYTF

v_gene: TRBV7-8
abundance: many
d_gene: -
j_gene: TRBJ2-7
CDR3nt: TGTGCCAGCAGCACGACATACGAGCAGTACTTC
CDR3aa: CASSTTYEQYF

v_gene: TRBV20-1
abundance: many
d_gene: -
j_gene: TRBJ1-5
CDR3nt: TGCAGTGCGCCCGTGTATAGCAATCAGCCCCAGCATTTT
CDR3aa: CSAPVYSNQPQHF

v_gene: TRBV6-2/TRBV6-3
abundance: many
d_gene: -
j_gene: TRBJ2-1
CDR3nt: TGTGCCAGCAGTCCACCTCCTAGTGTTCTCTGGTACAATGAGCAGTTCTTC
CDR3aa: CASSPPPSVLWYNEQFF

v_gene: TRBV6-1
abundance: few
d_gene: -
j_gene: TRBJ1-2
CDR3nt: TGTGCCAGCAGTCCGACCACAGACAACTATGGCTACACCTTC
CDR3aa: CASSPTTDNYGYTF

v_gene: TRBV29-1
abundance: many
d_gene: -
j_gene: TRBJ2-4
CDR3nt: TGCAGCGCACAGTCTCTAGCCAAAAACATTCAGTACTTC
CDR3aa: CSAQSLAKNIQYF

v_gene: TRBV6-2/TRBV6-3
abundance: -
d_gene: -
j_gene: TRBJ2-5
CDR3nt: TGTGCCAGCAGTGTCAGGGGAGAGACCCAGTACTTC
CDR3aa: CASSVRGETQYF

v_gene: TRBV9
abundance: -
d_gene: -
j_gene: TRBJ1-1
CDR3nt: TGTGCCAGCAGCGTTACCCCTAAGAACACTGAAGCTTTCTTT
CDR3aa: CASSVTPKNTEAFF

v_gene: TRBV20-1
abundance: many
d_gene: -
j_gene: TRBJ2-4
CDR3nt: TGCAGTGCTAGTCCGGACACCTATCAGTACTTC
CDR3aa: CSASPDTYQYF

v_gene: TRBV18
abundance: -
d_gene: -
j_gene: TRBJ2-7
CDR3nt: TGTGCCAGCTCACCACCGGGGCCAAGGCACGAGCAGTACTTC
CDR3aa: CASSPPGPRHEQYF

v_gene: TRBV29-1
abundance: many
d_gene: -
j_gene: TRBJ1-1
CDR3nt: TGCAGCGTTGAAGTGGGGGGCACTGAAGCTTTCTTT
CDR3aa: CSVEVGGTEAFF

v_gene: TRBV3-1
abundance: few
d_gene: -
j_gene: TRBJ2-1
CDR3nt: TGTGCCAGCAGCCAAAGGGGGGGATTCTACAATGAGCAGTTCTTC
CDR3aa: CASSQRGGFYNEQFF

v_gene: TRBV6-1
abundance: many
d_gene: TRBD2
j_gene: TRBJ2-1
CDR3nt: TGTGCCAGCACCCAGCCCGGGACTAGCGGGAGGGATGAGCAGTTCTTC
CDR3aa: CASTQPGTSGRDEQFF

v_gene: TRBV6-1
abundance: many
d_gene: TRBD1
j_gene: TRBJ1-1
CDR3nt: TGTGCCAGCAGCCGTACAGGGGACACTGAAGCTTTCTTT
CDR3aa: CASSRTGDTEAFF

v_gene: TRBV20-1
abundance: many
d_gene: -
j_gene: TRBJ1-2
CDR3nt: TGCAGTGCTAGAGTCGGGTCGGGCTACACCTTC
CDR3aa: CSARVGSGYTF